The 12 T cell receptor beta chains presented below share a single source sample, sequenced in a study of blood T cell repertoires in COVID-19. The method was immunoSEQ multiplex PCR; TCRdb's version includes in-frame clones alone and lacks a portion of them. The sample shows under 250,000 clones, around three quarters of them seen only once. Sequenced sample: peripheral blood. The receptors were sampled from an older woman with acute or convalescent COVID-19.

As DNA, the CDR3 is TGTGCCAGCAGCCCCCAGGTTGGAACCCAAGCTAACTATGGCTACACCTTC. Translation: CASSPQVGTQANYGYTF. The V and J genes are TRBV9 and TRBJ1-2, with D hard to call. The CDR3 covers 17 residues. CDR1 and CDR2 from the germline V gene are SGDLS and YYNGEE. V was trimmed by 4 bases and J by 0 bases, leaving 19 bases between them. Supplemented by reference TRBV9 and TRBJ1-2, the full variable domain reads DSGVTQTPKHLITATGQRVTLRCSPRSGDLSVYWYQQSLDQGLQFLIQYYNGEERAKGNILERFSAQQFPDLHSELNLSSLELGDSALYFCASSPQVGTQANYGYTFGSGTRLTVV.

The CDR3 bases are TGTGCCAGCAGCTCAGGGACAGCCACCGCAGGGCATGAGCAGTTCTTC. It translates to CASSSGTATAGHEQFF. The rearrangement joins TRBV11-2 to TRBJ2-1; 7 bases agree with TRBD1. CDR1 and CDR2 (germline): SGHAT, FQNNGV. With 4 bases clipped from V and 8 bases from J, the junction kept 14 bases outside the gene matches. CDR3 length equals 16 residues. The whole variable domain, filled in from reference TRBV11-2 and TRBJ2-1, reads EAGVAQSPRYKIIEKRQSVAFWCNPISGHATLYWYQQILGQGPKLLIQFQNNGVVDDSQLPKDRFSAERLKGVDSTLKIQPAKLEDSAVYLCASSSGTATAGHEQFFGPGTRLTVL.

The chain joins TRBV7-8 to TRBJ1-1; D gene ambiguous. The CDR3 totals 11 residues. The germline gives CDR1 SGHVS, CDR2 FQNEAQ. V was clipped by 8 bases and J by 4 bases, with 8 bases between them. The CDR3 DNA follows: TGTGCCAGCTCAGGAGGCACTGAAGCTTTCTTT. This codes for CASSGGTEAFF.

This clone came up once. J is TRBJ1-2 and V is TRBV24-1, with a tentative D call TRBD1 (6 bases). There are 15 residues in the CDR3. V lost 4 bases to trimming and J lost 4 bases, with 15 bases between them. Germline V CDR1 and CDR2: KGHDR, SFDVKD. The CDR3 sequence is CATSEGSGAGYGYTF. Written as DNA, the CDR3 is TGTGCCACCAGTGAAGGCTCAGGGGCAGGCTATGGCTACACCTTC.

V usage is TRBV9 and J usage is TRBJ2-2, with 9 bases lining up with TRBD2. J lost 4 bases, V lost 0 bases, and 4 bases had no gene match. Germline assignment: CDR1 SGDLS and CDR2 YYNGEE. The length of the CDR3 is 16 residues. CDR3: CASSVEAGGFTGELFF. DNA for the CDR3: TGTGCCAGCAGCGTAGAAGCGGGGGGTTTCACCGGGGAGCTGTTTTTT. The full variable domain, rest sourced from reference TRBV9 and TRBJ2-2, is DSGVTQTPKHLITATGQRVTLRCSPRSGDLSVYWYQQSLDQGLQFLIQYYNGEERAKGNILERFSAQQFPDLHSELNLSSLELGDSALYFCASSVEAGGFTGELFFGEGSRLTVL.

The rearrangement joins TRBV18 to TRBJ2-7, with a weak D call TRBD1 (6 bases). V shed 6 bases and J shed 5 bases, with 20 bases lying between them. The CDR3 is 15 amino acids. Germline-derived CDR1 and CDR2 are KGHSH and LQKENI. The CDR3 region is CASSGQSNGRDEQYF. CDR3 nucleotides: TGTGCCAGCTCCGGACAGTCAAACGGCCGCGACGAGCAGTACTTC.

The chain recombines TRBV9 with TRBJ2-6, with D uncertain. The CDR3 has 16 amino acids. Trimming left V 3 bases short and J 0 bases short, with 10 bases between. The germline V gene has CDR1 SGDLS and CDR2 YYNGEE. CDR3 in DNA: TGTGCCAGCAGCGGAGAGTCAAACTCTGGGGCCAACGTCCTGACTTTC. This gives the protein CASSGESNSGANVLTF.

The chain links TRBV11-2 to TRBJ1-6, with 7 bases fitting TRBD1. This CDR3 spans 15 amino acids. V dropped 0 bases and J dropped 10; count of bases not matched to a gene: 6. In germline, CDR1 is SGHAT, CDR2 FQNNGV. The CDR3 bases are TGTGCCAGCAGCTTAGACGTTGGCAGGGGGTCACCCCTCCACTTT. Its protein product is CASSLDVGRGSPLHF.

V is TRBV28 and J is TRBJ1-4; D ambiguous. Germline V gives CDR1 MDHEN, CDR2 SYDVKM. The CDR3 has 14 residues. V was trimmed by 6 bases and J by 7 bases, leaving 15 bases between them. The CDR3 nucleotides are TGTGCCAGCAGCAGCGGGCAGCTGAGTGAAAAACTGTTTTTT. This sequence encodes CASSSGQLSEKLFF.

The genes are TRBV2 and TRBJ2-6, with D perhaps TRBD1 (5 bases). Germline CDR1 SNHLY, CDR2 FYNNEI. Trimming shortened V by 6 bases and J by 0 bases, and 6 bases separated the two germline ends. This CDR3 has 14 amino acids. The CDR3 DNA follows: TGTGCCAGCAGCCAGGGCTCTGGGGCCAACGTCCTGACTTTC. Protein product: CASSQGSGANVLTF.

The chain is built from TRBV5-1 and TRBJ2-3; D not resolved. The CDR3 extends over 14 amino acids. The germline gives CDR1 SGHRS, CDR2 YFSETQ. The germline V and J ends were trimmed by 0 bases and 6 bases, with 11 bases remaining between them. The CDR3 loop reads CASSLAFSADTQYF. The CDR3 DNA is TGCGCCAGCAGCTTGGCCTTCTCTGCGGATACGCAGTATTTT.

The genes are TRBV7-6 and TRBJ1-2, with a tentative D call TRBD1 (5 bases). The V gene lost 5 bases and the J gene lost 3 bases, with 16 bases spanning the gap. From germline, CDR1 is SGHVS and CDR2 FNYEAQ. The CDR3 runs to 15 residues. The CDR3 protein is CASSPRTSSDYGYTF. The DNA for the CDR3 is TGTGCCAGCAGCCCCCGGACAAGTTCAGACTATGGCTACACCTTC.